One T cell receptor beta chain is described in this entry. Its cognate antigen is unknown. The naive CD8 fraction comprised CD45RO-negative cells positively selected for CCR7 and excluded terminally differentiated effector memory CD45RA+ cells. Donors were healthy HIV-negative adults without recently reported acute infections or vaccinations. The CDR3 has 14 residues. The germline gives CDR1 GTSNPN, CDR2 SVGIG (reference sequence). The ends were cut back, 2 bases at V and 8 bases at J, with 16 bases in the middle. Data came from immunoSEQ multiplex PCR; TCRdb stores just in-frame clones and leaves some out. The sample has around 610,000 clones, around 96% seen once; the top ten hold about 0.12%. This specimen belongs to a study of shared clonotypes between healthy human individuals. Study conclusions and caveats: Generally, estimated richness proved larger in naive subsets than it did in memory subsets.

What was sequenced was naive CD8+ T cells sorted from blood. V usage is TRBV30 and J usage is TRBJ2-1; D may match TRBD1 or TRBD2 (5 bases each). This TCR derives from a woman aged 30 to 39 in good health. This CDR3 is CAWSPGTGTDEQFF. CDR3 bases: TGTGCCTGGAGTCCCGGGACGGGAACGGATGAGCAGTTCTTC.